This TCR beta chain was sequenced during a study of blood T cell repertoires in COVID-19 (dated by TCRdb to about 2020). Describing the broader study: Collaborator samples came from the United States, Italy and Spain and covered acute and convalescent phases of COVID-19. The prospective study material was composed of cDNA or gDNA derived from T cells, B-cell-depleted T cells, or PBMCs. Subjects who had been exposed to COVID-19, were actively infected with it, or had recovered from it provided the deeply sampled blood TCRbeta repertoires that made up the dataset. The repertoires were released in a freely available public database intended as a resource for research on the immune response to SARS-CoV-2. Samples came from the ongoing ImmuneRACE study (first 160 participants) plus 1,254 subjects from 6 global collaborators. A de-identified subject ID, COVID-19 status, age in years and sex were almost always included in the sample metadata. Where available, HLA class I and class II types were taken from metadata supplied by the sample provider and were not determined by assay-based typing.

On this clone: What antigen it recognizes has not been identified. One base away there is no much larger clone; base qualities are not given.

TCRbeta CDR3 regions were amplified from genomic DNA using the immunoSEQ Assay, a bias-controlled multiplex PCR. For the original study's pipeline: Nucleated cell counts per sample were estimated from amplification of reference gene primers within the assay. Sequence reads were collapsed and filtered to measure the absolute abundance of every unique TCRbeta CDR3 rearrangement. For each sample, productive Simpson clonality was calculated as the square root of Simpson's diversity index over productive rearrangements. TCRdb re-hosts the immuneACCESS table, in-frame sequences only. Its copies lack some clones; in the studies checked, an unresolved V gene accounts for under half of them, and the cause for the rest is not known. V, J and clone size derive from that table, while D and trimming were established from the DNA sequence. The sample table lists 300,000 to 400,000 clones, 70% to 90% of them with a count of one. About 2.3% of the sample rests with the top ten.

At one collaborating source in Seattle, patients were enrolled during active infection and were followed longitudinally through the course of disease. Each collaborating institution followed its own protocols to collect whole blood in K2EDTA tubes. For TCRbeta analysis, collaborators shipped samples as frozen whole blood, isolated PBMCs, or DNA extracted from either of those sample types. On the study overall, not on this receptor specifically: Clinical and demographic metadata were provided uncurated, with the amount varying by source and participant.

CDR1 KGHSH and CDR2 LQKENI were looked up in the germline V gene. V was cut back by 2 bases and J by 10 bases, leaving a gap of 18 bases between them. Taken from cysteine to phenylalanine, the CDR3 has 16 residues. The DNA shown is the 48-base CDR3, in frame from base 1. Sequencing used peripheral blood. The origin of this receptor is a woman aged 55-69 years with COVID-19, enrolled during active disease. Recombination linked TRBV18 to TRBJ1-6; the D gene is perhaps TRBD1, from 5 matching bases. The DNA is TGTGCCAGCTCACCAAGGATCGACAGAATCCCCTCACCCCTCCACTTT. Translated, it gives CASSPRIDRIPSPLHF.